This T cell receptor (beta chain) emerged from a study of T-cell reconstitution after alpha-beta-depleted transplantation in children. During its preparation, the TCRbeta library received unique molecular identifiers. In TCRdb, the PCR reads were re-called with MiXCR into one record per CDR3 protein. The data show nearly 400,000 distinct CDR3 sequences, over 20% seen once. Looked up from germline, CDR1 is KGHDR and CDR2 is SFDVKD. This CDR3 region has 15 residues. Deletions cut 0 bases from V and 2 bases from J, with 9 bases between. This sequence was found in a human donor who donated a stem cell graft to a child with acute myeloid leukemia. The chain employs TRBV24-1 and TRBJ1-1, with D hard to call. The sequencing used PBMCs from the stem cell graft donor, collected from the stem cell graft. The CDR3 spells CATSDLLRPNTEAFF. As DNA, the CDR3 is TGTGCCACCAGTGATTTGCTCAGGCCAAACACTGAAGCTTTCTTT.